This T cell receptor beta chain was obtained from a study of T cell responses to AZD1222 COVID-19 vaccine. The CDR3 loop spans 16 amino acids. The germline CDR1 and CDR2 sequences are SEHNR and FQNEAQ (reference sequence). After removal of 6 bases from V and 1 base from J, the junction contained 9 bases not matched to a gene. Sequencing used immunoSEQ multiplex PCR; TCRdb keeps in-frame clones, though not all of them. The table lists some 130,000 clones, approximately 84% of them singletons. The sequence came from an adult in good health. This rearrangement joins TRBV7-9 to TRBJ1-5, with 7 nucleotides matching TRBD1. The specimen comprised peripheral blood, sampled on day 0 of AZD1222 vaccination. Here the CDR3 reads CASSSGQVRSNQPQHF. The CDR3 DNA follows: TGTGCCAGCAGTTCTGGACAGGTCAGGAGCAATCAGCCCCAGCATTTT.